This T cell receptor (beta chain) is from a study of blood T cell repertoires in COVID-19. The CDR3 spans 15 residues. V trimming: 5 bases; J trimming: 3 bases; junction bases outside the gene matches: 7. Germline V gene sequence: CDR1 SQVTM, CDR2 ANQGSEA. Original handling: Estimation of nucleated cell counts was performed using reference gene primer amplification. Clones were read by immunoSEQ multiplex PCR, and TCRdb kept only the in-frame ones, dropping some. Clone size and V and J calls were adopted from that table, with D and trimming inferred from the DNA. The repertoire holds around 310,000 clones, with 89% as singletons.

What was sequenced was PBMCs or T cells enriched from blood (not recorded which). The rearrangement uses TRBV29-1 and TRBJ2-7; TRBD2 agrees at 13 bases. This TCR came from a woman between 25 and 40 years old who had recovered from COVID-19. The CDR3 bases are TGCAGCGTTATGGGGGGACTAGCGGGAAACTACGAGCAGTACTTC. Its protein product is CSVMGGLAGNYEQYF.